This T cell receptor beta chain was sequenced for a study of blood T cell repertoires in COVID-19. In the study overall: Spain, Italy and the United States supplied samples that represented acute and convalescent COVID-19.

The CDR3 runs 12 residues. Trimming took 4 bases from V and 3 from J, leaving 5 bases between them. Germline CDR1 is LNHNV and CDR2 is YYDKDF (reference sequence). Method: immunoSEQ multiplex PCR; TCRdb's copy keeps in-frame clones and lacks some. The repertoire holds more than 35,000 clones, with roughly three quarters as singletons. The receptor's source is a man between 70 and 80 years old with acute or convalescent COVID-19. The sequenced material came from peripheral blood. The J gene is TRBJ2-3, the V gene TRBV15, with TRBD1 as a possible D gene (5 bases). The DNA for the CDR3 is TGTGCCACCAGCAAGGGGACAGATACGCAGTATTTT. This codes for CATSKGTDTQYF.